Below are 10 T cell receptor beta chains sequenced from a single sample in a study of control samples from healthy donors and cancer patients. Generated by immunoSEQ multiplex PCR, the TCRdb table keeps only in-frame clones and is missing some. The sample yields about 140,000 clones, 94% seen once. Sequencing used blood. These receptors were collected from a man in his forties or fifties in good health.

This rearrangement joins TRBV19 to TRBJ2-1; 7 nucleotides match TRBD2. CDR1 is LNHDA and CDR2 is SQIVND in the germline V gene (reference sequence). This CDR3 comprises 15 residues. Losses at the gene ends were 3 bases for V and 1 base for J; bases not matched to a gene: 3. The CDR3 bases are TGTGCCAGTAGTATTCCTAGCGGATCCTACAATGAGCAGTTCTTC. As protein: CASSIPSGSYNEQFF.

The rearrangement joins TRBV28 to TRBJ1-6, with unresolved D. The V gene's germline CDR1 is MDHEN and CDR2 SYDVKM. Trimming removed 5 bases from V and 0 bases from J, with 11 bases in between. The CDR3 totals 16 residues. CDR3 loop: CASSIYSRSYNSPLHF. The CDR3 region has the DNA TGTGCCAGCAGTATCTACAGTCGCTCCTATAATTCACCCCTCCACTTT.

This clone was detected only once. The gene calls are TRBV10-3 and TRBJ2-3, with D perhaps being TRBD1 or TRBD2 (5 bases each). The V and J ends lost 2 bases and 3 bases respectively, with 18 bases between them. Per germline, CDR1 ENHRY and CDR2 SYGVKD. The CDR3 has 17 amino acids. The CDR3: CAISEPRWGLRTDTQYF. DNA for the CDR3: TGTGCCATCAGTGAGCCCCGATGGGGGTTGAGGACAGATACGCAGTATTTT.

This chain joins TRBV14 and TRBJ2-1, with 8 positions matching TRBD2. Unmatched junction bases numbered 12, after V lost 6 bases and J lost 8 bases. Germline loops: CDR1 SGHDN, CDR2 FVKESK. The CDR3 is made up of 15 amino acids. The CDR3 nucleotides read TGTGCCAGCAGTTCGGGGGGGGGCCCTTGGGATGAGCAGTTCTTC. It encodes CASSSGGGPWDEQFF.

The V call is TRBV7-2, the J call TRBJ2-7; possibly TRBD1 for D (5 bases). Germline V gene sequence: CDR1 SGHTA, CDR2 FQGNSA. This CDR3 has 15 amino acids. Trimming left V 0 bases short and J 2 bases short, with 11 bases between. CDR3 DNA: TGTGCCAGCAGCTTAGCCCAGGGTACAACCTACGAGCAGTACTTC. Translated: CASSLAQGTTYEQYF.

This clone was found once. V and J are TRBV5-6 and TRBJ2-5; maybe TRBD2 (5 bases). Germline CDR1 SGHDT, CDR2 YYEEEE. V was trimmed by 1 base and J by 10 bases, leaving 11 bases between them. The CDR3 has 12 amino acids. CDR3 amino acids: CASSLSNRGQYF. The CDR3 DNA reads as TGTGCCAGCAGCTTGAGCAACCGGGGCCAGTACTTC.

This chain connects TRBV18 to TRBJ1-1, with D unclear. Germline CDR1 and CDR2: KGHSH and LQKENI. V dropped 8 bases and J dropped 0 bases, with 10 bases sitting between them. CDR3 length: 13 amino acids. The CDR3 reads CASLPALNTEAFF. In nucleotides, the CDR3 is TGTGCCAGCCTCCCAGCCCTGAACACTGAAGCTTTCTTT.

A single count supports this clone. The genes are TRBV6-5 and TRBJ2-1, with TRBD2 matching 9 bases. The CDR3 is made up of 16 amino acids. V dropped 0 bases and J dropped 2; count of bases not matched to a gene: 2. The germline gives CDR1 MNHEY, CDR2 SVGAGI. CDR3: CASSYSRLAAYNEQFF. CDR3 sequence (DNA): TGTGCCAGCAGTTACTCGAGACTAGCGGCCTACAATGAGCAGTTCTTC.

This chain connects TRBV18 to TRBJ1-6; no reliable D call. The germline gives CDR1 KGHSH, CDR2 LQKENI. V gave up 5 bases and J gave up 3 bases, with 11 bases separating them. The CDR3 runs to 15 residues. The CDR3 loop is CASSDRLFYNSPLHF. For the CDR3, the DNA is TGTGCCAGCTCAGACCGACTTTTCTATAATTCACCCCTCCACTTT.

The V gene is TRBV5-4, the J gene TRBJ2-3; 11 positions match TRBD2. The CDR3 has 17 residues. Germline assignment: CDR1 SGHNT and CDR2 YYREEE (reference sequence). V lost 4 bases and J lost 0; bases outside the gene matches: 7. CDR3 amino acids: CASSPRLAGFSTDTQYF. The DNA of the CDR3 is TGTGCCAGCAGCCCGAGACTAGCGGGGTTTAGCACAGATACGCAGTATTTT.